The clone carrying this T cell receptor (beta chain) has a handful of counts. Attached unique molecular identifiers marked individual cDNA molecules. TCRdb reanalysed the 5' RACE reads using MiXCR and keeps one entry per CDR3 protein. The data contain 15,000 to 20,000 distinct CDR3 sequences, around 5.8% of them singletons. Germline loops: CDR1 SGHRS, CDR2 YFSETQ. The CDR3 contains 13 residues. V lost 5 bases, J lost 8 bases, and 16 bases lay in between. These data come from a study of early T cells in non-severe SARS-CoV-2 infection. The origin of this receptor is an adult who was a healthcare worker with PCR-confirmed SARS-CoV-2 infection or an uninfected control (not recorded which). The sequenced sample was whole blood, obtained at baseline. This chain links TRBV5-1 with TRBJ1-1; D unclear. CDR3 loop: CASSYETASEAFF. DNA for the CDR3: TGCGCCAGCAGTTACGAAACCGCGTCAGAAGCTTTCTTT.